The 25 T cell receptor beta chains below come from one sample, sequenced in a study of monozygotic twins with cystic fibrosis. Method: immunoSEQ multiplex PCR; TCRdb's copy keeps in-frame clones and lacks some. The sample contains 35,000 or so clones, approximately 87% of which appear only once. Specimen: blood. The receptor set was obtained from a girl aged 2-15 years with cystic fibrosis.

The chain carries TRBV5-1 and TRBJ1-2, with D perhaps TRBD1 (5 bases). The germline gives CDR1 SGHRS, CDR2 YFSETQ. The V gene lost 0 bases and the J gene lost 2 bases, with 14 bases spanning the gap. The CDR3 extends over 16 amino acids. In nucleotides, the CDR3 is TGCGCCAGCAGCTTGGCAGGGCGGAACTTGAACTATGGCTACACCTTC. This gives the protein CASSLAGRNLNYGYTF.

This chain links TRBV6-1 with TRBJ1-1; D is unresolved. This CDR3 spans 14 amino acids. V lost 3 bases to trimming and J lost 3 bases, with 11 bases between them. The germline gives CDR1 MNHNS, CDR2 SASEGT. The CDR3 DNA reads as TGTGCCAGCAGTGAGTCACAGCTGTACACTGAAGCTTTCTTT. Its protein product is CASSESQLYTEAFF.

This rearrangement joins TRBV6-1 to TRBJ1-2; D might be TRBD1 (6 bases). V was cut by 7 bases and J by 5 bases, with 14 bases left in between. The V gene's germline CDR1 is MNHNS and CDR2 SASEGT. The CDR3 contains 13 residues. The CDR3 bases are TGTGCCAGCATCGAGGTGCAGGGGTATGGCTACACCTTC. Its protein product is CASIEVQGYGYTF.

V and J are TRBV4-3 and TRBJ2-3; 9 nucleotides agree with TRBD2. This CDR3 is 17 amino acids long. In germline, CDR1 is LGHNA, CDR2 YSLEER. V lost 0 bases to trimming and J lost 7 bases; unmatched junction nucleotides: 11. DNA for the CDR3: TGCGCCAGCAGCCAAGATCGGAAAGCTAGCGGGGCAAATACGCAGTATTTT. Translating it yields CASSQDRKASGANTQYF.

The rearrangement uses TRBV5-4 and TRBJ2-7, with TRBD2 matching 12 bases. CDR1 and CDR2 from the germline V gene are SGHNT and YYREEE (reference sequence). J gave up 2 bases and V 0 bases, and 0 bases lay outside the gene matches. CDR3 size: 15 residues. The CDR3 loop is CASSLGLAGAYEQYF. CDR3 DNA sequence: TGTGCCAGCAGCTTGGGACTAGCGGGGGCCTACGAGCAGTACTTC.

The chain joins TRBV5-1 to TRBJ1-1, with a weak D call TRBD1 (6 bases). CDR3 size: 15 residues. Germline CDR1 is SGHRS and CDR2 is YFSETQ. V lost 4 bases, J lost 1 base, and 14 bases lay in between. CDR3 region: CASSVRQAKNTEAFF. CDR3 sequence (DNA): TGCGCCAGCAGCGTAAGACAGGCGAAGAACACTGAAGCTTTCTTT. Drawing the rest from reference TRBV5-1 and TRBJ1-1, the complete variable domain is KAGVTQTPRYLIKTRGQQVTLSCSPISGHRSVSWYQQTPGQGLQFLFEYFSETQRNKGNFPGRFSGRQFSNSRSEMNVSTLELGDSALYLCASSVRQAKNTEAFFGQGTRLTVV.

A few counts support this clone. V and J are TRBV11-2 and TRBJ2-2; D remains ambiguous. Trimming pared 3 bases from V and 7 bases from J, leaving 6 bases between. This CDR3 contains 12 residues. Looked up from germline, CDR1 is SGHAT and CDR2 is FQNNGV. The chain's CDR3 is CASSLGSGELFF. CDR3 nucleotide sequence: TGTGCCAGCAGCTTGGGTAGCGGGGAGCTGTTTTTT.

The sample holds one count of this clone. The rearrangement links TRBV9 to TRBJ2-7; 10 positions agree with TRBD2. The CDR3 length is 15 residues. Germline-derived CDR1 and CDR2 are SGDLS and YYNGEE. The ends lost 4 bases at V and 1 base at J; junction bases unmatched: 5. The CDR3 coding sequence is TGTGCCAGCAGCCCCCGGACTAGCGGTTCCTACGAGCAGTACTTC. Translated, it gives CASSPRTSGSYEQYF.

In regard to this clone: The junction departs from germline at one end; a sequencing error may be responsible. CDR3 nucleotide sequence: TGTGCCAGCAGCTTTCGTAACAGCTACGAGCAGTACTTC. Translated: CASSFRNSYEQYF. V gene TRBV5-3 combines with J gene TRBJ2-7; D is uncertain. TRBV5-3 is an open reading frame whose function is uncertain. CDR3 length: 13 residues.

The gene calls are TRBV7-2 and TRBJ1-5; perhaps TRBD1 as D (5 bases). The CDR3 length is 13 residues. CDR1 is SGHTA, CDR2 FQGNSA, per germline. V was pared by 6 bases and J by 5 bases, with 11 bases between. The CDR3 DNA is TGTGCCAGCAGTCCACAGGTTTATCAGCCCCAGCATTTT. Protein: CASSPQVYQPQHF.

V is TRBV2 and J is TRBJ1-1, with D unresolved. The CDR3 spans 14 residues. V lost 5 bases to trimming and J lost 3 bases, with 13 bases between them. The V gene's germline CDR1 is SNHLY and CDR2 FYNNEI. The CDR3 spells CASSSERSHTEAFF. In nucleotides, the CDR3 is TGTGCCAGCAGTTCAGAAAGATCCCACACTGAAGCTTTCTTT.

This clone was counted once. The chain is built from TRBV7-2 and TRBJ2-7; 8 nucleotides agree with TRBD1. V lost 5 bases and J lost 7; bases outside the gene matches: 10. CDR1 is SGHTA, CDR2 FQGNSA, per germline. The CDR3 is 14 residues long. CDR3 residues: CASSQHPTGEEQYF. The CDR3 DNA follows: TGTGCCAGCAGCCAACATCCGACAGGGGAAGAGCAGTACTTC.

The CDR3 sequence is CASSPGQGRNTEAFF. DNA of the CDR3: TGTGCCAGCAGCCCCGGACAGGGTAGGAACACTGAAGCTTTCTTT. V usage is TRBV7-9 and J usage is TRBJ1-1, with 8 positions matching TRBD1. V shed 5 bases, J shed 1 base, and the junction held 6 bases outside the gene matches. Germline assignment: CDR1 SEHNR and CDR2 FQNEAQ (reference sequence). The CDR3 has 15 residues.

In this sample, this clone turned up once. The genes are TRBV30 and TRBJ1-2; D unclear. Germline CDR1 is GTSNPN and CDR2 is SVGIG (reference sequence). V dropped 4 bases and J dropped 8 bases, with 17 bases sitting between them. The CDR3 sequence is 13 residues long. The CDR3 sequence is CAWISQSKWGYTF. CDR3 DNA: TGTGCCTGGATAAGTCAGTCGAAGTGGGGCTACACCTTC.

This CDR3 is CASSLERGPYEQYF. For the CDR3, the DNA is TGTGCCAGCAGCTTAGAGAGGGGACCCTACGAGCAGTACTTC. The chain carries TRBV7-2 and TRBJ2-7; D possibly uses TRBD1 or TRBD2 (5 bases each). V was clipped by 1 base and J by 2 bases, with 9 bases between them. The CDR3 length is 14 residues. Germline CDR1 SGHTA, CDR2 FQGNSA.

The chain has TRBV27 and TRBJ2-6; D gene unclear. The CDR3 consists of 13 residues. Between the trimmed V and J ends, which lost 6 bases and 4 bases, there was a span of 7 bases. The germline CDR1 and CDR2 sequences are MNHEY and SMNVEV (reference sequence). The CDR3 coding sequence is TGTGCCAGCAGCCCGATGGGGGCCAACGTCCTGACTTTC. It is translated as CASSPMGANVLTF.

The chain carries TRBV27 and TRBJ2-7, with TRBD1 matching 10 bases. Germline-derived CDR1 and CDR2 are MNHEY and SMNVEV (reference sequence). This CDR3 is built from 14 residues. The trim removed 6 bases at V and 1 base at J, leaving 3 bases unmatched. CDR3 DNA: TGTGCCAGCAGATGGACAGGGGGGTCCTACGAGCAGTACTTC. It encodes CASRWTGGSYEQYF.

This clone was counted once. V is TRBV10-3 and J is TRBJ1-2, with D unresolved. The germline CDR1 and CDR2 sequences are ENHRY and SYGVKD. The length of the CDR3 is 14 residues. V was clipped by 9 bases and J by 8 bases, with 22 bases between them. The CDR3: CAIRPKGNLDGYTF. In nucleotides, the CDR3 is TGTGCCATAAGGCCCAAGGGCAACCTGGACGGCTACACCTTC.

V gene TRBV23-1 combines with J gene TRBJ2-5; D call uncertain. TRBV23-1 is an ORF, and what it does is uncertain. The germline V and J ends were trimmed by 0 bases and 7 bases, with 6 bases remaining between them. The CDR3 is 12 residues long. CDR3 DNA: TGCGCCAGCAGTCAATCGGGCGGGACCCAGTACTTC. It yields the protein CASSQSGGTQYF.

The sample holds a few counts of this clone. V and J are TRBV11-1 and TRBJ1-1, with D tentatively TRBD1 (5 bases). The CDR3 length is 13 residues. Deletions cut 3 bases from V and 8 bases from J, with 13 bases between. Looked up from germline, CDR1 is SGHAT and CDR2 is FQDESV (reference sequence). The CDR3 loop is CASSLSIQEEAFF. In DNA form, the CDR3 reads TGTGCCAGCAGCTTGAGCATACAGGAGGAAGCTTTCTTT.

The genes are TRBV5-1 and TRBJ1-1; D is unresolved. Trimming took 0 bases from V and 0 from J, leaving 6 bases between them. Germline V gene lookup returns CDR1 SGHRS and CDR2 YFSETQ. The CDR3 length is 14 residues. As DNA, the CDR3 is TGCGCCAGCAGCTTGGCCTGGGTGAACACTGAAGCTTTCTTT. Protein product: CASSLAWVNTEAFF.

This clone was counted only a few times. The CDR3 here is CASSDRLAGGRETQYF. CDR3 coding DNA: TGTGCCAGCTCCGACCGGCTAGCGGGGGGCCGTGAGACCCAGTACTTC. This chain uses TRBV18 with TRBJ2-5, with 11 bases lining up with TRBD2. The CDR3 has 16 residues. After removal of 6 bases from V and 5 bases from J, the junction contained 11 bases not matched to a gene. Germline values: CDR1 KGHSH, CDR2 LQKENI. Using reference TRBV18 and TRBJ2-5 for the parts outside the CDR3, the full variable domain is NAGVMQNPRHLVRRRGQEARLRCSPMKGHSHVYWYRQLPEEGLKFMVYLQKENIIDESGMPKERFSAEFPKEGPSILRIQQVVRGDSAAYFCASSDRLAGGRETQYFGPGTRLLVL.

V is TRBV9 and J is TRBJ2-1; 7 bases align to TRBD1. This CDR3 is 20 amino acids long. The germline CDR1 and CDR2 sequences are SGDLS and YYNGEE. The ends lost 5 bases at V and 0 bases at J; junction bases unmatched: 20. The CDR3 DNA reads as TGTGCCAGCAGTCTCAGGGGGAGAAAGGGTCGCCGGTCCTCCTACAATGAGCAGTTCTTC. Its protein is CASSLRGRKGRRSSYNEQFF.

The CDR3 sequence is CASSEGGTGGETQYF. CDR3 DNA sequence: TGTGCCAGCAGCGAAGGAGGGACAGGGGGGGAGACCCAGTACTTC. The genes are TRBV25-1 and TRBJ2-5; TRBD1 aligns across 11 bases. The CDR3 has 15 residues. Germline lookup yields CDR1 MGHDK and CDR2 SYGVNS. V dropped 6 bases and J dropped 5; count of bases not matched to a gene: 8. Drawing the rest from reference TRBV25-1 and TRBJ2-5, the complete variable domain is EADIYQTPRYLVIGTGKKITLECSQTMGHDKMYWYQQDPGMELHLIHYSYGVNSTEKGDLSSESTVSRIRTEHFPLTLESARPSHTSQYLCASSEGGTGGETQYFGPGTRLLVL.

The chain recombines TRBV19 with TRBJ2-7; 15 bases match TRBD2. Germline trimming cut 10 bases from V and 2 bases from J; bases unmatched to any gene: 12. Germline V gene sequence: CDR1 LNHDA, CDR2 SQIVND (reference sequence). The CDR3 runs to 17 residues. The CDR3 reads CATSRTSGGAGAYEQYF. Written as DNA, the CDR3 is TGTGCCACCAGTAGGACTAGCGGGGGGGCCGGGGCCTACGAGCAGTACTTC.